Included here is one T cell receptor (beta chain) sequence, with context. No antigen is known for it. This entry belongs to a study of cytomegalovirus exposure and HLA in healthy donors. The validation cohort, a group of over a hundred subjects, included the donors and was separate from the approximately 680-subject first cohort. Study-level results: Cytomegalovirus association was listed for around 180 TCR beta chains. Among TCR sequences, most were rare, though some public TCRs appeared in many donors.

Assay used: immunoSEQ multiplex PCR; TCRdb lists only in-frame clones, some missing. This table holds about 330,000 clones, about nine tenths found once. The CDR3 has 16 residues. With 0 bases clipped from V and 2 bases from J, the junction kept 6 bases outside the gene matches. Germline V gene data show CDR1 as MGHRA and CDR2 as YSYEKL. The chain uses TRBV4-1 and TRBJ2-5; 7 positions match TRBD1. The TCR was taken from a woman aged 25 to 45 in good health and CMV-seropositive. Sequencing was performed on PBMCs. CDR3: CASSQDGPDRQETQYF. DNA of the CDR3: TGCGCCAGCAGCCAAGACGGTCCGGACAGGCAAGAGACCCAGTACTTC.